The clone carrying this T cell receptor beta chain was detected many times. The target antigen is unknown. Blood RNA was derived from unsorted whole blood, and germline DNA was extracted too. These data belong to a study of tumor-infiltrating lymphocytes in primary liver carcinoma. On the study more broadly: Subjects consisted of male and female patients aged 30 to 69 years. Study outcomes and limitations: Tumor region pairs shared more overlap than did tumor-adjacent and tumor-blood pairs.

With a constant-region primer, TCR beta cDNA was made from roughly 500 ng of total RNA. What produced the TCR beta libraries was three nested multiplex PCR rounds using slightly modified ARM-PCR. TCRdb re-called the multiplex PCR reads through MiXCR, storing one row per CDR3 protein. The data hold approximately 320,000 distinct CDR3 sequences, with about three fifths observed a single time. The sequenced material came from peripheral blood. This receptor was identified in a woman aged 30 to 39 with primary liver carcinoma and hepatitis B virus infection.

CDR3 coding DNA: TGTGCCAGCGGAGGCGGGACAGCGTTAAACTATGGCTACACCTTC. Encoded protein: CASGGGTALNYGYTF. The chain joins TRBV6-2 or TRBV6-3 to TRBJ1-2; 7 bases match TRBD1. CDR1 MNHEY and CDR2 SVGEGT come from the germline V gene. CDR3 length: 15 amino acids. V lost 8 bases and J lost 2; bases outside the gene matches: 11.